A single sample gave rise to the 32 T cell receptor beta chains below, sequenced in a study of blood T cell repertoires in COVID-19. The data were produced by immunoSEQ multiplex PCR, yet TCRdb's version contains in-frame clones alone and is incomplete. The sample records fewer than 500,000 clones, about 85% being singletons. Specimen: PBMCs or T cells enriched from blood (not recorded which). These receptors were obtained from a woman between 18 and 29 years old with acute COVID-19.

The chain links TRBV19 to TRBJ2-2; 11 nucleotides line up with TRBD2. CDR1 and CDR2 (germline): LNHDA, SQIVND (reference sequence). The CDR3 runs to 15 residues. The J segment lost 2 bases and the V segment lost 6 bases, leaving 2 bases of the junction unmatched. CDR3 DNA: TGTGCCAGTAGGACTAGCGGGGTAAACACCGGGGAGCTGTTTTTT. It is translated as CASRTSGVNTGELFF.

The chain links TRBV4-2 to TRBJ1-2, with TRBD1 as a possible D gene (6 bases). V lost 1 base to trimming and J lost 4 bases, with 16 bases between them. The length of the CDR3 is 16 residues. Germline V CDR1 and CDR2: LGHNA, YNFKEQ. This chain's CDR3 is CASSQAGASTFYGYTF. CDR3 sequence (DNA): TGTGCCAGCAGCCAAGCAGGGGCCTCTACCTTCTATGGCTACACCTTC.

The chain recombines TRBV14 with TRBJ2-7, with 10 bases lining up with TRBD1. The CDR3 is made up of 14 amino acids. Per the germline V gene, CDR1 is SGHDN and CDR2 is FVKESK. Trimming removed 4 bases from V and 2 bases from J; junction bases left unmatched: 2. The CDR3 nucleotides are TGTGCCAGCAGCCTCGACAGGGGGCCCTACGAGCAGTACTTC. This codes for CASSLDRGPYEQYF.

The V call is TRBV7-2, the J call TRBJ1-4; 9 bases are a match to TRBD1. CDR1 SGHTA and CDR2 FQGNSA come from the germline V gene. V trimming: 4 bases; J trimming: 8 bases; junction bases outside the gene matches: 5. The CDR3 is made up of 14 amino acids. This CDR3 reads CASSSGTGYEKLFF. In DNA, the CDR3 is TGTGCCAGCAGCTCCGGGACAGGGTACGAAAAACTGTTTTTT.

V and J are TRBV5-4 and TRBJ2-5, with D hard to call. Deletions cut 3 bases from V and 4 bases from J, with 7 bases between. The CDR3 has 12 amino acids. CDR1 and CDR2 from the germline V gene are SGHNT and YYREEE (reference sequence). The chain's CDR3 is CASSSIGETQYF. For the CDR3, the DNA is TGTGCCAGCAGCTCCATCGGAGAGACCCAGTACTTC.

This CDR3 reads CSVRPGQRNTEAFF. CDR3 nucleotides: TGCAGCGTGCGGCCGGGACAGAGGAACACTGAAGCTTTCTTT. V gene TRBV29-1 combines with J gene TRBJ1-1; 7 bases line up with TRBD1. CDR3 length: 14 amino acids. V dropped 6 bases and J dropped 1; count of bases not matched to a gene: 8. In germline, CDR1 is SQVTM, CDR2 ANQGSEA.

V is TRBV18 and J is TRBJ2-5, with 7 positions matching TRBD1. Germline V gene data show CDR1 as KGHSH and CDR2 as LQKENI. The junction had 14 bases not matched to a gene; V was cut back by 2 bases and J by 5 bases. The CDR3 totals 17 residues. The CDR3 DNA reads TGTGCCAGCTCACCAATTAGAGAAGAGACAGGGAGCGAGACCCAGTACTTC. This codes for CASSPIREETGSETQYF.

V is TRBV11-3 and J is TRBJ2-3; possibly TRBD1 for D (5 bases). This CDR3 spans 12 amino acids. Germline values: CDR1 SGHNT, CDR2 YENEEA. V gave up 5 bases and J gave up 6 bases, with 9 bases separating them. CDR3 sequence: CASSSTGDTQYF. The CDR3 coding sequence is TGTGCCAGCAGCAGCACAGGCGATACGCAGTATTTT.

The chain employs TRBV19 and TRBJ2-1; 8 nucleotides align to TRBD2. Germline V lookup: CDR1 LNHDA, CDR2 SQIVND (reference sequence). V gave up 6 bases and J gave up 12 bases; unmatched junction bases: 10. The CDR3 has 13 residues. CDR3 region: CASSGKAGVMQFF. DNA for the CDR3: TGTGCCAGTAGCGGAAAAGCGGGAGTGATGCAGTTCTTC.

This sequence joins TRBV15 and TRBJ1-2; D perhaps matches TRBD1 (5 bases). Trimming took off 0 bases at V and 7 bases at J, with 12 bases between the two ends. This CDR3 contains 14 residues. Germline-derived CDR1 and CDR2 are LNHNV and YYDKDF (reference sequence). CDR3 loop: CATSRDRAGFGYTF. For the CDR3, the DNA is TGTGCCACCAGCAGAGATCGGGCAGGGTTTGGCTACACCTTC.

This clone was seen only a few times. The CDR3: CASSQEAGAWEAFF. As DNA, the CDR3 is TGCGCCAGCAGCCAAGAGGCAGGGGCGTGGGAAGCTTTCTTT. This rearrangement joins TRBV4-1 to TRBJ1-1; D perhaps matches TRBD1 (6 bases). The CDR3 contains 14 residues. In germline, CDR1 is MGHRA, CDR2 YSYEKL. V lost 0 bases and J 8 bases, leaving 13 bases between the germline ends.

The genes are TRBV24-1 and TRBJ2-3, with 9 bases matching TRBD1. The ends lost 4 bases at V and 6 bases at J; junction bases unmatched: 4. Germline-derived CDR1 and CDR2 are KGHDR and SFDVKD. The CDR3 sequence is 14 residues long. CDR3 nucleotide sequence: TGTGCCACCAGTGAGGGACAGGGTTTGGATACGCAGTATTTT. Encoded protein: CATSEGQGLDTQYF.

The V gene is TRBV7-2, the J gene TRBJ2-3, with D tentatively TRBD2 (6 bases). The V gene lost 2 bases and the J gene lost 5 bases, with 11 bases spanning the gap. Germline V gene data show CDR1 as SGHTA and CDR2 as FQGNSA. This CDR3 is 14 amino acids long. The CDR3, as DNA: TGTGCCAGCAGCTTACAGGAGGGTAAAGATACGCAGTATTTT. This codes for CASSLQEGKDTQYF.

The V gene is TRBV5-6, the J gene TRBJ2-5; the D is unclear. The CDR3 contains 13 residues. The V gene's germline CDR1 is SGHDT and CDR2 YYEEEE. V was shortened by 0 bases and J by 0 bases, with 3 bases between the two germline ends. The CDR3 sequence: CASSLDNQETQYF. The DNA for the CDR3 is TGTGCCAGCAGCTTGGATAACCAAGAGACCCAGTACTTC.

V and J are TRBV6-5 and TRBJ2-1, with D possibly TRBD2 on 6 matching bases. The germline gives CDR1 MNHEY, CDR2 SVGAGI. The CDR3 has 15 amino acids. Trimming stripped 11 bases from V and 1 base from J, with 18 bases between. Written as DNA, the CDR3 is TGTGCCTCCAAGAAGAGCGGGCCGTCCTACAATGAGCAGTTCTTC. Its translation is CASKKSGPSYNEQFF.

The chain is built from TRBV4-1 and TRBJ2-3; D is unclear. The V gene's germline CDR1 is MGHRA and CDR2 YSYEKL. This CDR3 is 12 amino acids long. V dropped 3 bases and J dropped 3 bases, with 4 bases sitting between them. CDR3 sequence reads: CASSHMTDTQYF. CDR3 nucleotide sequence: TGCGCCAGCAGCCATATGACAGATACGCAGTATTTT.

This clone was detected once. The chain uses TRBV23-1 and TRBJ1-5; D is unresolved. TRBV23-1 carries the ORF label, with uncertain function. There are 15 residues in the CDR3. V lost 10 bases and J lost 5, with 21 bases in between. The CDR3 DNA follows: TGCGCCAAAAATCCGGGATCCGGGGTGGATCAGCCCCAGCATTTT. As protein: CAKNPGSGVDQPQHF.

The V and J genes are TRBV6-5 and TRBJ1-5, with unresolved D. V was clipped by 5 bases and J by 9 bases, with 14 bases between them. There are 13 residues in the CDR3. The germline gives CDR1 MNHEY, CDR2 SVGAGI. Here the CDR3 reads CASSQRASGPQHF. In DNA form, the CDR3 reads TGTGCCAGCAGTCAGAGGGCGTCCGGGCCCCAGCATTTT.

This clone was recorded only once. The CDR3 DNA reads TGTGCCAGCAGCGTGGGGACAGTGTACCAAGAGACCCAGTACTTC. Translated: CASSVGTVYQETQYF. The chain combines TRBV6-5 with TRBJ2-5; TRBD1 matches at 7 bases. V dropped 6 bases and J dropped 0; count of bases not matched to a gene: 7. CDR1 MNHEY and CDR2 SVGAGI come from the germline V gene. CDR3 length: 15 residues.

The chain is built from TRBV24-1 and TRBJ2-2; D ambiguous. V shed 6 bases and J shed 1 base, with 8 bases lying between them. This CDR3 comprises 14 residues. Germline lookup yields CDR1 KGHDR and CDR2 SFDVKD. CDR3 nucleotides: TGTGCCACCAGTCCTACCGAGAACACCGGGGAGCTGTTTTTT. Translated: CATSPTENTGELFF.

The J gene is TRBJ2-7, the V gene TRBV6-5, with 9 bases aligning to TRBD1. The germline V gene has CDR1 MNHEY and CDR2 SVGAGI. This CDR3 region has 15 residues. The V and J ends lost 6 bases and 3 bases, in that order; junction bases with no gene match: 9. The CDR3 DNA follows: TGTGCCAGCAGCCAGTCCGCGGGACAGGGCTACGAGCAGTACTTC. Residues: CASSQSAGQGYEQYF.

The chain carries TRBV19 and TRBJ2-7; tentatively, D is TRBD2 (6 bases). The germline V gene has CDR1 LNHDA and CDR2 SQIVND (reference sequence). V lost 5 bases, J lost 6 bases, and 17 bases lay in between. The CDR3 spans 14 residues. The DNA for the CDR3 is TGTGCCAGTAGTCTTGGAGGGTTCCCCTCCGAGCAGTACTTC. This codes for CASSLGGFPSEQYF.

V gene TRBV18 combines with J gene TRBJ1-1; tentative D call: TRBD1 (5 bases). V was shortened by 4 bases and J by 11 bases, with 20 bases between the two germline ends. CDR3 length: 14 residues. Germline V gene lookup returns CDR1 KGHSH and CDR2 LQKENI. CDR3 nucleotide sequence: TGTGCCAGCTCACGAACGCGGGACCGCGGGTATGCTTTCTTT. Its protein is CASSRTRDRGYAFF.

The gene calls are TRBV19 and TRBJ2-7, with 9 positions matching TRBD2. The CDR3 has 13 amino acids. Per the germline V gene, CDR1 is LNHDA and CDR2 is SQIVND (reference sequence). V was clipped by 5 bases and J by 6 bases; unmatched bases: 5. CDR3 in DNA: TGTGCCAGTAGTCCGGGACTAGCATCCGAGCAGTACTTC. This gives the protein CASSPGLASEQYF.

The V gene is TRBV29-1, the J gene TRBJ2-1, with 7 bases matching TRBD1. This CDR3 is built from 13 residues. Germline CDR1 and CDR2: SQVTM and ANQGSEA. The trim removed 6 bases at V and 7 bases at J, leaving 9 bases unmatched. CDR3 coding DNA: TGCAGCGTGTACAGGGACAGTGATAATGAGCAGTTCTTC. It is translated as CSVYRDSDNEQFF.

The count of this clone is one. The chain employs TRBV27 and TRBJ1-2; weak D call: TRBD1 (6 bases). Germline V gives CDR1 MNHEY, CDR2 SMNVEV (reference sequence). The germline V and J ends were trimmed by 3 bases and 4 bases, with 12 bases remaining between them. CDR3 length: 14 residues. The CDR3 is CASSFDGGSYGYTF. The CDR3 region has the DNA TGTGCCAGCAGTTTTGATGGGGGCAGCTATGGCTACACCTTC.

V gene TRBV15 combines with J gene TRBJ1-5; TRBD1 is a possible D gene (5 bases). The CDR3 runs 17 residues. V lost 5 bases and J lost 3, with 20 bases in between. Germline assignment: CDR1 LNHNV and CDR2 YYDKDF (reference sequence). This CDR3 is CATSDRPSHGYNQPQHF. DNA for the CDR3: TGTGCCACCAGCGACAGACCGTCGCATGGATACAATCAGCCCCAGCATTTT.

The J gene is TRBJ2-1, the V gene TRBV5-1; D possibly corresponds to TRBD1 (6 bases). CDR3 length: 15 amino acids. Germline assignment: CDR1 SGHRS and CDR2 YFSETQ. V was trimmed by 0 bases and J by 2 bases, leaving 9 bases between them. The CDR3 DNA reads TGCGCCAGCAGCTTGGGGACAGTAACCTACAATGAGCAGTTCTTC. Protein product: CASSLGTVTYNEQFF.

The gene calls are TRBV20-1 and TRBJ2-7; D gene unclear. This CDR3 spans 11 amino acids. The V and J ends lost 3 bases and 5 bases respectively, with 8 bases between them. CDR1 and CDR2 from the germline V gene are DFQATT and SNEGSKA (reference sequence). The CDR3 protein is CSASKRDEQYF. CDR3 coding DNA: TGCAGTGCTAGCAAACGGGACGAGCAGTACTTC.

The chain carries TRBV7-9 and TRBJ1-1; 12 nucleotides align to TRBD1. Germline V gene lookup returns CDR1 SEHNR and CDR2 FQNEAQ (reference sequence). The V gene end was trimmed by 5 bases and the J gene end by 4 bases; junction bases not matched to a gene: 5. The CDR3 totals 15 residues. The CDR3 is CASSVPGQGATEAFF. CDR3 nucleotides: TGTGCCAGCAGCGTCCCGGGACAGGGGGCCACTGAAGCTTTCTTT.

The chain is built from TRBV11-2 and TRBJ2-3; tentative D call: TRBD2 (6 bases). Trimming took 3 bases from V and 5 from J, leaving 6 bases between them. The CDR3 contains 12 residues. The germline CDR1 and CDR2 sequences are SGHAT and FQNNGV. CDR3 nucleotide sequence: TGTGCCAGCAGCTTGGGGGGAGATACGCAGTATTTT. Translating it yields CASSLGGDTQYF.

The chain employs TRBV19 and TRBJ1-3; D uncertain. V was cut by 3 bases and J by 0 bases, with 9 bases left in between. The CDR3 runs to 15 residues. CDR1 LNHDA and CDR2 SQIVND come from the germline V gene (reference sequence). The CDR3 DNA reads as TGTGCCAGTAGTATCCTACTGCGCTCTGGAAACACCATATATTTT. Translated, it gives CASSILLRSGNTIYF.